This is a list of T cell receptor beta chains from one sample in a study of T cell responses to AZD1222 COVID-19 vaccine. Profiled with immunoSEQ multiplex PCR; TCRdb holds only in-frame clones, not every one. The repertoire holds around 130,000 clones, with roughly nine tenths as singletons. This specimen consisted of peripheral blood, obtained on day 0 of AZD1222 vaccination. Every receptor here comes from an adult in good health. Each CDR3 is given without its conserved first and last residue. The order of the fields is J gene, V gene, CDR3 protein.

>TRBJ1-1|TRBV7-3
ASSPGLLGTEAF
>TRBJ2-1|TRBV10-2
ASRGDNEQF
>TRBJ2-3|TRBV15
ATSRVQASGRADTQY
>TRBJ2-3|TRBV5-1
ASSSLTGTQY
>TRBJ2-1|TRBV6-5
ASSYSSGGEYNEQF
>TRBJ1-3|TRBV9
ASSLGRAGTVLGSGNTIY
>TRBJ1-1|TRBV5-1
ASSRGTGGELMNTEAF
>TRBJ1-2|TRBV3-1/TRBV3-2
ASSQELLAGYGYT
>TRBJ1-4|TRBV19
ASSMSVNNEKLF
>TRBJ2-2|TRBV9
ASSVAGLAAGELF
>TRBJ2-3|TRBV2
ASSWQGQSTDTQY